The clone carrying this T cell receptor beta chain has a count of ten or more. Based on a CD8+CD4-CCR7+CD45RA+ profile, naive CD8 T cells were sorted. This sample is drawn from a study of molecular identifiers for immune sequencing clone quantification. CDR1 SNHLY and CDR2 FYNNEI come from the germline V gene. Between the trimmed V and J ends, which lost 2 bases and 2 bases, there was a span of 7 bases. The CDR3 has 14 residues. With listed TCR primers and previously described methods, bulk TCR libraries were prepared. TCRdb processed the PCR reads anew with MiXCR; each CDR3 protein has one entry. The sample lists 300,000 to 400,000 distinct CDR3 sequences; roughly 24% were seen once.

Input material: naive CD8+ T cells from blood, with Jurkat cell RNA spiked in. Specified subset: FACS-sorted CD8+CD4-CCR7+CD45RA+ naive T cells. This receptor was taken from a human donor in good health. Some libraries in this study had Jurkat cell RNA spiked in. This sequence joins TRBV2 and TRBJ2-4; D not resolved. CDR3 region: CASSESISKNIQYF. The DNA for the CDR3 is TGTGCCAGCAGTGAAAGCATTTCCAAAAACATTCAGTACTTC.